The 21 T cell receptor beta chains in this list originate from one sample, sequenced in a study of blood T cell repertoires in COVID-19. Here immunoSEQ multiplex PCR was the method, and the copy in TCRdb shows in-frame clones only, minus some. Found here are tens of thousands of clones, about 84% of them singletons; the top ten hold 15%. Sequenced material: peripheral blood. All receptors derive from a human donor in a cohort sampled during active COVID-19.

CDR3 bases: TGTGCCAGCAGCTCGGGACTAGCGGGAGGAAGAGAGCAGTACTTC. Protein product: CASSSGLAGGREQYF. The chain recombines TRBV7-2 with TRBJ2-7; 15 positions agree with TRBD2. The junction had 5 bases not matched to a gene; V was cut back by 4 bases and J by 7 bases. From germline, CDR1 is SGHTA and CDR2 FQGNSA. The CDR3 runs 15 residues.

The J gene is TRBJ2-5, the V gene TRBV6-1, with a possible D match to TRBD2 (6 bases). Trimming cost V 1 base and J 5 bases, with 20 bases left between them. CDR1 and CDR2 (germline): MNHNS, SASEGT. There are 17 residues in the CDR3. CDR3 loop: CASSEGILGLFLETQYF. The CDR3, as DNA: TGTGCCAGCAGTGAAGGGATCCTTGGACTATTCTTGGAGACCCAGTACTTC.

This chain joins TRBV10-3 and TRBJ2-7, with 12 bases that match TRBD2. Germline values: CDR1 ENHRY, CDR2 SYGVKD. V trimming: 3 bases; J trimming: 3 bases; junction bases outside the gene matches: 9. The CDR3 spans 17 residues. The CDR3 region has the DNA TGTGCCATCAGTGATTCCGGACTAGCGGGATTCGTCTACGAGCAGTACTTC. It codes for CAISDSGLAGFVYEQYF.

This rearrangement joins TRBV27 to TRBJ2-1; 7 bases agree with TRBD2. Trimming at V came to 4 bases and at J to 2 bases, leaving 11 bases not matched to a gene. The CDR3 sequence is 17 residues long. CDR1 and CDR2 (germline): MNHEY, SMNVEV (reference sequence). CDR3 DNA sequence: TGTGCCAGCAGTTCGCCGTCCCGGGACTATGCCTACAATGAGCAGTTCTTC. Protein: CASSSPSRDYAYNEQFF.

The chain is built from TRBV28 and TRBJ1-4; D not resolved. Germline V gives CDR1 MDHEN, CDR2 SYDVKM. This CDR3 has 16 amino acids. The V gene lost 3 bases and the J gene lost 6 bases, with 17 bases spanning the gap. DNA of the CDR3: TGTGCCAGCAGTTTTTCTTTCGGTGACTTAGATGAAAAACTGTTTTTT. Encoded protein: CASSFSFGDLDEKLFF. Based on the CDR3 plus reference TRBV28 and TRBJ1-4, the full variable domain is DVKVTQSSRYLVKRTGEKVFLECVQDMDHENMFWYRQDPGLGLRLIYFSYDVKMKEKGDIPEGYSVSREKKERFSLILESASTNQTSMYLCASSFSFGDLDEKLFFGSGTQLSVL.

V gene TRBV4-1 combines with J gene TRBJ2-7; maybe TRBD2 (6 bases). V was trimmed by 6 bases and J by 3 bases, leaving 21 bases between them. The V gene's germline CDR1 is MGHRA and CDR2 YSYEKL. The CDR3 is 16 amino acids. CDR3 sequence: CASSRDSSGTYYEQYF. CDR3 DNA: TGCGCCAGCAGTCGGGACTCCTCGGGGACTTACTACGAGCAGTACTTC.

The CDR3 DNA follows: TGTGCCAGCAGCTTTTGGCCGCACAGGGGGGGGGACCCAGATACGCAGTATTTT. Translation gives CASSFWPHRGGDPDTQYF. This chain uses TRBV7-2 with TRBJ2-3; perhaps TRBD1 as D (8 bases). CDR1 and CDR2 from the germline V gene are SGHTA and FQGNSA. There are 18 residues in the CDR3. V lost 3 bases and J 4 bases, leaving 23 bases between the germline ends.

V usage is TRBV27 and J usage is TRBJ1-5, with TRBD1 identical over 10 bases. The CDR3 has 15 amino acids. V was pared by 7 bases and J by 3 bases, with 6 bases of the junction left unmatched. CDR1 and CDR2 from the germline V gene are MNHEY and SMNVEV (reference sequence). DNA for the CDR3: TGTGCCAGCAAAAGCGGGACAGGGGACAATCAGCCCCAGCATTTT. Encoded protein: CASKSGTGDNQPQHF.

The rearrangement uses TRBV3-1 (or the pseudogene TRBV3-2) and TRBJ2-1; D is perhaps TRBD1 (5 bases). V was cut by 0 bases and J by 9 bases, with 9 bases left in between. The germline CDR1 and CDR2 sequences are LGHDT and YNNKEL (reference sequence). The CDR3 spans 13 residues. The CDR3 loop reads CASSQDLRGEQFF. The CDR3 region has the DNA TGTGCCAGCAGCCAAGATCTTAGGGGTGAGCAGTTCTTC.

V is TRBV9 and J is TRBJ2-7; D is perhaps TRBD2 (6 bases). The CDR3 loop spans 17 amino acids. Trimming cost V 0 bases and J 0 bases, with 16 bases left between them. Germline CDR1 SGDLS, CDR2 YYNGEE. CDR3 in amino acids: CASSVDFDGSTSYEQYF. CDR3 coding DNA: TGTGCCAGCAGCGTAGATTTCGACGGGAGTACCTCCTACGAGCAGTACTTC.

The chain couples TRBV1 to TRBJ1-3. TRBV1 is classified as a pseudogene. The CDR3 runs to 14 residues. This CDR3 reads CTSSQPSSGNTIYF. The CDR3 nucleotides are TGCACCAGCAGCCAACCTTCCTCTGGAAACACCATATATTTT.

J is TRBJ2-7 and V is TRBV5-1; D is ambiguous. The CDR3 has 13 residues. V was clipped by 0 bases and J by 7 bases, with 11 bases between them. The germline CDR1 and CDR2 sequences are SGHRS and YFSETQ. The chain's CDR3 is CASSLELEREQYF. The CDR3 coding sequence is TGCGCCAGCAGCTTGGAGTTGGAGAGGGAGCAGTACTTC.

The V gene is TRBV5-1, the J gene TRBJ2-5, with D uncertain. V was cut by 1 base and J by 0 bases, with 4 bases left in between. CDR1 SGHRS and CDR2 YFSETQ come from the germline V gene. This CDR3 has 13 residues. The CDR3 sequence: CASSLNYQETQYF. CDR3 DNA sequence: TGCGCCAGCAGCTTGAACTACCAAGAGACCCAGTACTTC.

V and J are TRBV5-4 and TRBJ2-5; 13 nucleotides align to TRBD2. This CDR3 has 15 residues. The germline V gene encodes CDR1 SGHNT and CDR2 YYREEE (reference sequence). V shed 3 bases, J shed 2 bases, and the junction held 1 base outside the gene matches. This CDR3 is CASSSGLAGQETQYF. The CDR3 bases are TGTGCCAGCAGCTCGGGACTAGCGGGACAAGAGACCCAGTACTTC.

Concerning this clone: The germline gene is not matched at one end of the junction; a read error may be the cause. V and J are TRBV15 and TRBJ2-7; the match to TRBD2 covers 11 bases. The CDR3 runs to 14 residues. CDR1 and CDR2 (germline): LNHNV, YYDKDF (reference sequence). The CDR3 DNA sequence: TGTGCCACCAGCAGAGATCTCATACTAGCGGGAGTTCACTTC. Encoded protein: CATSRDLILAGVHF.

The rearrangement uses TRBV6-1 and TRBJ1-1; TRBD1 matches 8 bases. Losses at the gene ends were 3 bases for V and 4 bases for J; bases not matched to a gene: 4. This CDR3 has 14 amino acids. Per germline, CDR1 MNHNS and CDR2 SASEGT. The DNA of the CDR3 is TGTGCCAGCAGTGACCCAGGGGGCTTCACTGAAGCTTTCTTT. This codes for CASSDPGGFTEAFF.

The sample holds a few counts of this clone. This rearrangement joins TRBV5-1 to TRBJ2-3; D is possibly TRBD2 (5 bases). There are 15 residues in the CDR3. V was pared by 2 bases and J by 2 bases, with 12 bases between. CDR1 and CDR2 (germline): SGHRS, YFSETQ. In DNA, the CDR3 is TGCGCCAGCAGCTTTGAGGGCAGCTACACAGATACGCAGTATTTT. Its translation is CASSFEGSYTDTQYF.

The chain combines TRBV19 with TRBJ1-1; D unresolved. The CDR3 spans 11 residues. Germline V gene sequence: CDR1 LNHDA, CDR2 SQIVND (reference sequence). Between the trimmed V and J ends, which lost 7 bases and 4 bases, there was a span of 7 bases. CDR3 nucleotides: TGTGCCAGTAAATTGGCCACTGAAGCTTTCTTT. It encodes CASKLATEAFF. The full variable domain, with the rest looked up from reference TRBV19 and TRBJ1-1, is DGGITQSPKYLFRKEGQNVTLSCEQNLNHDAMYWYRQDPGQGLRLIYYSQIVNDFQKGDIAEGYSVSREKKESFPLTVTSAQKNPTAFYLCASKLATEAFFGQGTRLTVV.

This clone was observed a handful of times. The V and J genes are TRBV7-2 and TRBJ1-5; D is possibly TRBD1 (6 bases). Trimming pared 4 bases from V and 7 bases from J, leaving 17 bases between. There are 15 residues in the CDR3. CDR1 is SGHTA and CDR2 is FQGNSA in the germline V gene. CDR3 residues: CASSYHGGAGQPQHF. DNA of the CDR3: TGTGCCAGCAGCTACCATGGGGGGGCAGGGCAGCCCCAGCATTTT.

The chain joins TRBV19 to TRBJ2-7, with 9 positions matching TRBD2. With V trimmed by 4 bases and J by 2 bases, 15 bases remained unmatched. The CDR3 is 18 amino acids. The germline V gene encodes CDR1 LNHDA and CDR2 SQIVND (reference sequence). The CDR3 protein is CASSSSRTVAGVPYEQYF. The CDR3 DNA sequence: TGTGCCAGTAGTAGTAGTCGGACAGTAGCGGGAGTTCCCTACGAGCAGTACTTC. The entire variable domain, with the rest obtained from reference TRBV19 and TRBJ2-7, is as follows: DGGITQSPKYLFRKEGQNVTLSCEQNLNHDAMYWYRQDPGQGLRLIYYSQIVNDFQKGDIAEGYSVSREKKESFPLTVTSAQKNPTAFYLCASSSSRTVAGVPYEQYFGPGTRLTVT.

The rearrangement joins TRBV3-1 (or the pseudogene TRBV3-2) to TRBJ1-2, with 7 bases matching TRBD1. Germline trimming cut 0 bases from V and 7 bases from J; bases unmatched to any gene: 8. The CDR3 runs to 15 residues. Germline V gene sequence: CDR1 LGHDT, CDR2 YNNKEL (reference sequence). The CDR3 loop is CASSQDIRQGGGYTF. In nucleotides, the CDR3 is TGTGCCAGCAGCCAAGATATCAGACAGGGTGGTGGCTACACCTTC.